This TCR beta chain was recovered during a study of Ad26.COV2.S vaccination and SARS-CoV-2 variants. Described treatment: roughly 20 received Ad26.COV2.S at low or high dose, single or two shots; a few received placebo; per-sample allocation not given. Specimen acquisition occurred on day 63 following the initial vaccine or placebo injection. Trimming pared 3 bases from V and 5 bases from J, leaving 13 bases between. The CDR3 spans 14 residues. Germline V gives CDR1 LNHDA, CDR2 SQIVND (reference sequence). Method: immunoSEQ multiplex PCR; TCRdb's copy keeps in-frame clones and lacks some. The sample records hundreds of thousands of clones, more than 70% being singletons.

The rearrangement links TRBV19 to TRBJ1-1; a possible D gene is TRBD1 (5 bases). This sequence was found in a person aged 18 to 59 who received the Ad26.COV2.S COVID-19 vaccine or a placebo. Sequences were derived from peripheral blood, sampled in a trial of Ad26.COV2.S vaccine versus placebo. The CDR3 here is CASSIQGQGTEAFF. In nucleotides, the CDR3 is TGTGCCAGTAGTATTCAGGGTCAAGGGACTGAAGCTTTCTTT.